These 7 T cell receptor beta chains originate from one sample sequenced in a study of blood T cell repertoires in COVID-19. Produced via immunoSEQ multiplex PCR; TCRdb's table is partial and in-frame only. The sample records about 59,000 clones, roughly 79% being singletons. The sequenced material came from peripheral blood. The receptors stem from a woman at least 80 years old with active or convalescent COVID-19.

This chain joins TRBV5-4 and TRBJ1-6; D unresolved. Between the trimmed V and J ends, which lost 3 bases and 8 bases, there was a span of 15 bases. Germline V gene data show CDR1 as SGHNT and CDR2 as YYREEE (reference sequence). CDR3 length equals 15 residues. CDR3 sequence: CASSYASVVDSPLHF. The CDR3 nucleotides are TGTGCCAGCAGCTATGCGTCGGTCGTTGATTCACCCCTCCACTTT.

The CDR3 coding sequence is TGTGCCAGCAGACTCACGGACAGAACCACTGAAGCTTTCTTT. Translating gives CASRLTDRTTEAFF. V usage is TRBV6-4 and J usage is TRBJ1-1; possible D gene TRBD1, 6 bases. V was pared by 6 bases and J by 4 bases, with 15 bases between. Germline V gene lookup returns CDR1 MRHNA and CDR2 SNTAGT. The CDR3 extends over 14 amino acids.

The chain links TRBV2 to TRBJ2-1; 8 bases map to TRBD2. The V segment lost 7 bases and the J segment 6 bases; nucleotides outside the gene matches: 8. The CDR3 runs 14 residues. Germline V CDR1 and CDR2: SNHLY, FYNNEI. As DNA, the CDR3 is TGTGCCAGCACCTCAGAGGCGGGGGGCAATGAGCAGTTCTTC. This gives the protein CASTSEAGGNEQFF.

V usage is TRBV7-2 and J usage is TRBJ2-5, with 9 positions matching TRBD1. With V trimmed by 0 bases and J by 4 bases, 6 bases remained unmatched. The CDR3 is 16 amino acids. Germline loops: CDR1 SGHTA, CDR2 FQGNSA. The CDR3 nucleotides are TGTGCCAGCAGCTTAGCCCGGGACAGGGCAGGAGAGACCCAGTACTTC. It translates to CASSLARDRAGETQYF.

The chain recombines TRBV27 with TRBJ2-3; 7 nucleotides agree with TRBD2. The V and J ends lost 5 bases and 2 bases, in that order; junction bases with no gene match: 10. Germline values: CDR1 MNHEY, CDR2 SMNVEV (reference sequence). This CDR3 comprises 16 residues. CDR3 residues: CASSPRLASLTDTQYF. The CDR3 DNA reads TGTGCCAGCAGTCCCAGACTAGCTTCCCTCACAGATACGCAGTATTTT.

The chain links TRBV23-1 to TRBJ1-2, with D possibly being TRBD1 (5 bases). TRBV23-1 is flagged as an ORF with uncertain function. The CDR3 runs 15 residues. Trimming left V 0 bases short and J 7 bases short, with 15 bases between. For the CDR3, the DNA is TGCGCCAGCAGTCAATCGCGCAGGGAAGGAAGTGGCTACACCTTC. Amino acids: CASSQSRREGSGYTF.

CDR3 sequence reads: CASSLGFEGDTQYF. The CDR3 bases are TGTGCCAGCAGCTTGGGCTTTGAGGGAGATACGCAGTATTTT. V usage is TRBV7-2 and J usage is TRBJ2-3, with D possibly TRBD2 on 5 matching bases. Deletions cut 3 bases from V and 5 bases from J, with 12 bases between. CDR1 SGHTA and CDR2 FQGNSA come from the germline V gene. This CDR3 is 14 amino acids long. The whole variable domain, remainder taken from reference TRBV7-2 and TRBJ2-3, is GAGVSQSPSNKVTEKGKDVELRCDPISGHTALYWYRQSLGQGLEFLIYFQGNSAPDKSGLPSDRFSAERTGGSVSTLTIQRTQQEDSAVYLCASSLGFEGDTQYFGPGTRLTVL.